This T cell receptor beta chain was captured in a study of blood T cell repertoires in COVID-19. Study overall: The United States, Italy and Spain were the sources of the acute and convalescent COVID-19 samples. From T cells, B-cell-depleted T cells, or PBMCs came the material, which was cDNA or gDNA.

Germline V gene sequence: CDR1 SGHKS, CDR2 YYEKEE (reference sequence). The V gene lost 0 bases and the J gene lost 4 bases, with 10 bases spanning the gap. This CDR3 comprises 14 residues. Per the study methods: Estimation of nucleated cell counts was performed using reference gene primer amplification. TCRdb keeps only in-frame clones here, not all; method: immunoSEQ multiplex PCR. V, J and clone size are taken as reported in that table, and D and trimming were inferred from the DNA itself. The data contain tens of thousands of clones, 60% to 80% of them singletons. The source material was peripheral blood. This chain uses TRBV5-5 with TRBJ1-2; D gene ambiguous. This TCR derives from a man in his fifties or sixties with acute or convalescent COVID-19. Here the CDR3 DNA reads TGTGCCAGCAGCTTGGCCGGAGGATTCTATGGCTACACCTTC. It encodes CASSLAGGFYGYTF.